This T cell receptor (beta chain) was sequenced during a study of blood T cell repertoires in COVID-19. Study background: Spain, Italy and the United States supplied samples that represented acute and convalescent COVID-19. T cells, B-cell-depleted T cells, or PBMCs supplied cDNA or gDNA.

The CDR3 contains 13 residues. V shed 5 bases and J 7 bases; nucleotides not matched to a gene: 8. Germline CDR1 is SGHTA and CDR2 is FQGTGA. The table came from immunoSEQ multiplex PCR; TCRdb's copy has only in-frame clones and leaves some out. The sample shows about 64,000 clones, more than 65% of them seen only once. This clonotype originated in a woman aged 60 to 75 with acute or convalescent COVID-19. The chain links TRBV7-3 to TRBJ2-7; 7 nucleotides match TRBD2. The sequenced sample was peripheral blood. CDR3 loop: CASSHGREGEQYF. Written as DNA, the CDR3 is TGTGCCAGCAGCCATGGGAGGGAAGGGGAGCAGTACTTC.